This is a list of T cell receptor beta chains from one sample in a study of T cell responses to AZD1222 COVID-19 vaccine. Produced via immunoSEQ multiplex PCR; TCRdb's table is partial and in-frame only. The sample has roughly 150,000 clones; 88% are singletons. The sequences come from peripheral blood, collected on day 0 of AZD1222 vaccination. Receptors originate from an adult in good health. Each CDR3 is given with its conserved first and last residue. The D gene is left open where the match is weak.

J: TRBJ1-4; D: .; V: TRBV4-3; CDR3: CASSQVGGDEKLFF
J: TRBJ1-6; D: .; V: TRBV7-8; CDR3: CASSDVSALHF
J: TRBJ2-7; D: .; V: TRBV9; CDR3: CASSALDGSSEQYF
J: TRBJ2-2; D: TRBD1; V: TRBV15; CDR3: CATSSRDRGINGELFF
J: TRBJ2-2; D: TRBD2; V: TRBV14; CDR3: CASGSSGTGELFF
J: TRBJ1-2; D: .; V: TRBV14; CDR3: CASSRYAGSGYTF
J: TRBJ1-6; D: .; V: TRBV21-1; CDR3: CASSKVKTSPLHF
J: TRBJ1-3; D: TRBD1; V: TRBV5-1; CDR3: CASSPGQGGNTIYF
J: TRBJ1-2; D: .; V: TRBV7-2; CDR3: CASSSEIRRDYGYTF
J: TRBJ2-5; D: .; V: TRBV13; CDR3: CASSSPGETQYF
J: TRBJ1-2; D: TRBD1; V: TRBV7-2; CDR3: CASSLAGRGRLGYTF
J: TRBJ1-1; D: .; V: TRBV27; CDR3: CASSLRGLVTEAFF
J: TRBJ2-1; D: TRBD2; V: TRBV7-3; CDR3: CASSSGLAGSYNEQFF
J: TRBJ1-2; D: .; V: TRBV4-1; CDR3: CASSQEDGGFYGYTF
J: TRBJ2-7; D: .; V: TRBV27; CDR3: CASSLQRFSSYEQYF
J: TRBJ2-2; D: TRBD2; V: TRBV19; CDR3: CASSIARLAGLSNTGELFF
J: TRBJ2-3; D: TRBD1; V: TRBV7-8; CDR3: CASSSDRGAPDTQYF
J: TRBJ2-4; D: .; V: TRBV6-5; CDR3: CASSPGTLAKNIQYF
J: TRBJ2-1; D: .; V: TRBV5-6; CDR3: CASSLSANEQFF
J: TRBJ1-5; D: .; V: TRBV6-5; CDR3: CASTFGANQPQHF
J: TRBJ2-2; D: .; V: TRBV5-6; CDR3: CASSLAGTILGELFF
J: TRBJ2-7; D: .; V: TRBV4-1; CDR3: CASSQNWEGGSEQYF
J: TRBJ2-7; D: TRBD2; V: TRBV6-1; CDR3: CASTDSGGSRYEQYF
J: TRBJ2-7; D: .; V: TRBV6-5; CDR3: CASSYPPHEQYF